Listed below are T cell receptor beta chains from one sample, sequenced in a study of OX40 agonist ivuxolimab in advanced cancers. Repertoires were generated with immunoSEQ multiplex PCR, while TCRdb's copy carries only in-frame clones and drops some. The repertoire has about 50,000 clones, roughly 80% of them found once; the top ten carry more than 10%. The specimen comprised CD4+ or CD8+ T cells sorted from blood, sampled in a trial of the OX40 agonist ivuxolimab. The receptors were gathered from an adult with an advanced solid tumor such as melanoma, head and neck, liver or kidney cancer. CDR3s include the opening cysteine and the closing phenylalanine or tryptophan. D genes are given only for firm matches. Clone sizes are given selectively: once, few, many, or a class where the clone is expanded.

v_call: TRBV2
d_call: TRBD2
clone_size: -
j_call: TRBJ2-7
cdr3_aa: CASRTSGSAMDF
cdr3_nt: TGTGCCAGCAGGACTAGCGGGAGCGCAATGGACTTC

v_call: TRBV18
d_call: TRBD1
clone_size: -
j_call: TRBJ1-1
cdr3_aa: CASSPGYKDRAPRTEAFF
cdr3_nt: TGTGCCAGCTCACCAGGCTACAAGGACAGGGCCCCGAGGACTGAAGCTTTCTTT

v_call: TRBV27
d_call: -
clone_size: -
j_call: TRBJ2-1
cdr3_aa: CASQRRGQPSYNEQFF
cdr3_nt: TGTGCCAGCCAAAGAAGAGGACAACCGTCCTACAATGAGCAGTTCTTC

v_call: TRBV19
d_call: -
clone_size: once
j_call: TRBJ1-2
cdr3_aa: CASSNKQGIVGGGYTF
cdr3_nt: TGTGCCAGTAGTAACAAACAGGGAATCGTTGGAGGGGGCTACACCTTC

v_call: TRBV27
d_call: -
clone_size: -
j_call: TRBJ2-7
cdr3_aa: CASSPGGSRWQSSYEQYF
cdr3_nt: TGTGCCAGCAGTCCCGGGGGATCTAGGTGGCAGAGTTCCTACGAGCAGTACTTC

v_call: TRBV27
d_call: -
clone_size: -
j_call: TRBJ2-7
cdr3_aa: CASSLRSGGTSYEQYF
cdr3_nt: TGTGCCAGCAGTTTACGGTCCGGGGGTACCTCCTACGAGCAGTACTTC

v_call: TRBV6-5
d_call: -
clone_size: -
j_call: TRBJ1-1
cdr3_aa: CASRGRDTEAFF
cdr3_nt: TGTGCCAGCAGAGGGAGGGACACTGAAGCTTTCTTT

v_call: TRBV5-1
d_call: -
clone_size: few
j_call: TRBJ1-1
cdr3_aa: CASSQGPNTEAFF
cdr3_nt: TGCGCCAGCAGCCAAGGACCGAACACTGAAGCTTTCTTT

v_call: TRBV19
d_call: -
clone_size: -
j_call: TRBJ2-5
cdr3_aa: CASSNDRQETQYF
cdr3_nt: TGTGCCAGTAGTAACGACAGACAAGAGACCCAGTACTTC

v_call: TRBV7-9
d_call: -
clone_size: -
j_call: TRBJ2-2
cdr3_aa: CASSLDRGWNTGELFF
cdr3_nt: TGTGCCAGCAGCCTTGACCGGGGGTGGAACACCGGGGAGCTGTTTTTT

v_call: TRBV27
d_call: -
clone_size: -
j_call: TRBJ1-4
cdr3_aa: CASSLLRDPRGEKLFF
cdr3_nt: TGTGCCAGCAGTTTATTGAGGGACCCCCGGGGGGAAAAACTGTTTTTT

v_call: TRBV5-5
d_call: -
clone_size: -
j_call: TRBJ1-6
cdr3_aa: CASSLVLSTAAYNSPLHF
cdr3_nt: TGTGCCAGCAGCTTGGTGCTCTCGACAGCCGCCTATAATTCACCCCTCCACTTT

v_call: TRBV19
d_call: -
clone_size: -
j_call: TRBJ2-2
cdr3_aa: CASSKGPGSTELFF
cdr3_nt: TGTGCCAGTAGTAAAGGGCCAGGTTCCACGGAGCTGTTTTTT

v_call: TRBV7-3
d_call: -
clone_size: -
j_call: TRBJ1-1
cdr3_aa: CASSFAPGLVAEAFF
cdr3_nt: TGTGCCAGCAGCTTTGCCCCAGGGTTGGTCGCTGAAGCTTTCTTT

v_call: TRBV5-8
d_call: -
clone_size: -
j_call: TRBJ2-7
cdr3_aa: CASNPGQGNYEQYF
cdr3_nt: TGTGCCAGCAACCCGGGGCAGGGTAACTACGAGCAGTACTTC

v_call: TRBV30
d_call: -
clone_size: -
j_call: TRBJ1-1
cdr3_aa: CAWSGNMNTEAFF
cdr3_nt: TGTGCCTGGAGCGGGAACATGAACACTGAAGCTTTCTTT

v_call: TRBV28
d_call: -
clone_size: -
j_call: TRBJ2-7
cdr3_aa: CASSLFRGVGSYEQYF
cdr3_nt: TGTGCCAGCAGTTTATTCCGGGGCGTGGGCTCCTACGAGCAGTACTTC

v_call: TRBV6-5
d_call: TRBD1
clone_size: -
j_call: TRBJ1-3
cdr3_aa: CASSDNRGVNTIYF
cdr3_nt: TGTGCCAGCAGTGACAACAGGGGGGTAAACACCATATATTTT

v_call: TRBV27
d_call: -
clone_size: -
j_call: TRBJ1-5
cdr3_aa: CASSLSSRGNNQPQHF
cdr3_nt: TGTGCCAGCAGTTTATCGAGCAGGGGAAACAATCAGCCCCAGCATTTT

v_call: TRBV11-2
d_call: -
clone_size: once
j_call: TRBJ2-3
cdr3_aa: CASSLDPEGGTQYF
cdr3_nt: TGTGCCAGCAGCTTAGATCCGGAAGGGGGGACGCAGTATTTT

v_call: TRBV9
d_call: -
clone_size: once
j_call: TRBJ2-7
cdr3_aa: CASRRTRMEAEQYF
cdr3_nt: TGTGCCAGCAGAAGGACCAGAATGGAGGCCGAGCAGTACTTC

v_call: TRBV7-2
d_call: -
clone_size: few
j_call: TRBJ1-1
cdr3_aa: CASSLASVRNTEAFF
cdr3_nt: TGTGCCAGCAGCTTAGCGTCGGTGCGGAACACTGAAGCTTTCTTT

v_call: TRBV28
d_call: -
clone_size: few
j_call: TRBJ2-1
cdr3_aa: CASSLSRLPDNNEQFF
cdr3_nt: TGTGCCAGCAGTTTATCGCGGCTACCAGATAACAATGAGCAGTTCTTC

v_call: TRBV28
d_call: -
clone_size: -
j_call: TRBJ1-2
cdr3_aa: CASYKGLNYGYTF
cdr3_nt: TGTGCCAGCTATAAGGGACTTAACTATGGCTACACCTTC

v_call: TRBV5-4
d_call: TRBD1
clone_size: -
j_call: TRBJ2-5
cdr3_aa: CASSSPGQGRKTQYF
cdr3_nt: TGTGCCAGCAGCTCCCCGGGACAGGGGAGAAAGACCCAGTACTTC

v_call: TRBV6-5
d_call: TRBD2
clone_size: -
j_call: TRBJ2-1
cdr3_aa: CASRPPSGPVNEQFF
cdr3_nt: TGTGCCAGCAGACCGCCTAGCGGGCCCGTCAATGAGCAGTTCTTC

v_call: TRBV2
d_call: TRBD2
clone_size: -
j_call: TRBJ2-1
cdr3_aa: CASRTSGSYNEQFF
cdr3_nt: TGTGCCAGCAGAACTAGCGGCTCCTACAATGAGCAGTTCTTC

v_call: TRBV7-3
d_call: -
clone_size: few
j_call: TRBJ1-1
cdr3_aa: CASSLNTHRTEAFF
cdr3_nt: TGTGCCAGCAGCTTAAACACACATCGCACTGAAGCTTTCTTT

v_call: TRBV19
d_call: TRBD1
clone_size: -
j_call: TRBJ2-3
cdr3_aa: CASRKQGSGTDTQYF
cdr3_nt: TGTGCCAGTCGTAAACAGGGGTCAGGCACAGATACGCAGTATTTT

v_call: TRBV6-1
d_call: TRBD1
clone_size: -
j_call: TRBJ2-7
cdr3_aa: CASSVLAGGSGEQYF
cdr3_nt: TGTGCCAGCAGTGTTTTGGCAGGGGGCTCCGGCGAGCAGTACTTC

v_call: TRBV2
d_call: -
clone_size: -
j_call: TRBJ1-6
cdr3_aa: CASSRHRENSPLHF
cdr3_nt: TGTGCCAGCAGTAGACACAGGGAAAATTCACCCCTCCACTTT

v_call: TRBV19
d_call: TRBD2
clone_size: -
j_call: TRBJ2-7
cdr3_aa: CASSDLLAVSYEQYF
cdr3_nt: TGTGCCAGTAGTGACCTACTAGCGGTGTCCTACGAGCAGTACTTC

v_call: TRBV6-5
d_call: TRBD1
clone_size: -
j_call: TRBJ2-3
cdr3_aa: CASSRTGLTDTQYF
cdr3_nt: TGTGCCAGCAGTAGGACAGGCCTCACAGATACGCAGTATTTT

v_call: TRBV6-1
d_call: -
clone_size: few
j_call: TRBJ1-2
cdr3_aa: CASSEVWDEIHVYTF
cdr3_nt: TGTGCCAGCAGTGAAGTGTGGGATGAGATCCATGTCTACACCTTC

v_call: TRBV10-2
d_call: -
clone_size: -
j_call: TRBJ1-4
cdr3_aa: CASRGAGASNEKLFF
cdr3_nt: TGCGCCAGCAGAGGCGCGGGGGCGAGTAATGAAAAACTGTTTTTT

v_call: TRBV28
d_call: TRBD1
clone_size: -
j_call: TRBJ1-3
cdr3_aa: CASSSLPTGGKNTIYF
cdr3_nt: TGTGCCAGCAGTTCCCTCCCCACAGGGGGCAAGAACACCATATATTTT

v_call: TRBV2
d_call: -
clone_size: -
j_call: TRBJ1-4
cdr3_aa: CASRDLIEPPNEKLFF
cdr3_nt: TGTGCCAGCAGAGACCTCATTGAGCCTCCTAATGAAAAACTGTTTTTT

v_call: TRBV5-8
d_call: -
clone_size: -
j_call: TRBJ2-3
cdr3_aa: CASSLSGLRASTDTQYF
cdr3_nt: TGTGCCAGCAGCCTTTCGGGACTTAGGGCCAGCACAGATACGCAGTATTTT

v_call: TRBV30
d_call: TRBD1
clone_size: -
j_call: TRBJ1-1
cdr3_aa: CAWSVLSTGQGGRAFF
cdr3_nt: TGTGCCTGGAGTGTACTCTCCACAGGACAGGGAGGTCGAGCTTTCTTT

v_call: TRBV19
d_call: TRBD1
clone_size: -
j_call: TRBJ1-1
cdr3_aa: CASGGLNRGRDTEAFF
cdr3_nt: TGTGCCAGCGGCGGGCTAAACAGGGGGCGGGACACTGAAGCTTTCTTT

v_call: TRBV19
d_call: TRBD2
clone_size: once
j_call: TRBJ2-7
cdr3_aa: CASSGTLGGYEQYF
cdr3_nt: TGTGCCAGTAGCGGGACTTTGGGGGGGTACGAGCAGTACTTC

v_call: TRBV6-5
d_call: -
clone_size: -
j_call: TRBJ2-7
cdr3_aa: CASSYSIYGVISEQYF
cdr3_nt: TGTGCCAGCAGTTACTCGATATACGGGGTTATAAGCGAGCAGTACTTC

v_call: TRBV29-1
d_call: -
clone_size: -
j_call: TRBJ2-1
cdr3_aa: CSVAGGGDEQFF
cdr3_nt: TGCAGCGTTGCTGGGGGCGGAGATGAGCAGTTCTTC

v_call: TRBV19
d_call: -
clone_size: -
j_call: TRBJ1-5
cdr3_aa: CASSRTAADQPQHF
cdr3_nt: TGTGCCAGTTCAAGGACAGCGGCGGATCAGCCCCAGCATTTT

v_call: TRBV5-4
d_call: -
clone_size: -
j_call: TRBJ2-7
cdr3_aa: CASSQRIGRGGGEQYF
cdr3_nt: TGTGCCAGCAGCCAACGTATCGGTAGAGGTGGAGGCGAGCAGTACTTC

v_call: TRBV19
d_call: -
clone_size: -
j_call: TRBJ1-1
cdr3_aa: CASSIAGDRTEAFF
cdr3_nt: TGTGCCAGTAGTATAGCAGGGGATCGAACTGAAGCTTTCTTT

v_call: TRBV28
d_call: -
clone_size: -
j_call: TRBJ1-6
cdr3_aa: CASSLHALGNSPLHF
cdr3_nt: TGTGCCAGCAGTTTACATGCACTCGGTAATTCACCCCTCCACTTT

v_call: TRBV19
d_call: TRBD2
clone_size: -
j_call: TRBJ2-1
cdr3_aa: CASSIITTGGPFGHEQFF
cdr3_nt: TGTGCCAGTAGTATAATCACGACGGGAGGGCCTTTTGGCCATGAGCAGTTCTTC

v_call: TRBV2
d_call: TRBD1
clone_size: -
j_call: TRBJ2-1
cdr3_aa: CASSVLGQGYNEQFF
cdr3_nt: TGTGCCAGCAGTGTTTTAGGACAGGGGTACAATGAGCAGTTCTTC

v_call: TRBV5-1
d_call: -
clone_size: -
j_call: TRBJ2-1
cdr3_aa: CASSLGVGLLSSYNEQFF
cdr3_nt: TGCGCCAGCAGCTTGGGAGTGGGACTCCTGAGCTCCTACAATGAGCAGTTCTTC

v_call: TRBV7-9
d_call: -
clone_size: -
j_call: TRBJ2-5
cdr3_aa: CASTDQETQYF
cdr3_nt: TGTGCCAGCACAGACCAAGAGACCCAGTACTTC

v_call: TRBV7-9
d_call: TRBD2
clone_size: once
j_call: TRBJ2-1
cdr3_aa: CASRTPSGRASPEQFF
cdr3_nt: TGTGCCAGCAGAACCCCGAGCGGGAGGGCCAGCCCTGAGCAGTTCTTC

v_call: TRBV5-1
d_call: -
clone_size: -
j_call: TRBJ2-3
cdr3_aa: CASSQPTDTQYF
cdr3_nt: TGCGCCAGCAGCCAGCCCACAGATACGCAGTATTTT